A selection of T cell receptor beta chains follows, all from one sample in a study of CXCR3-negative and CXCR3-positive naive CD8 T cells. TCRdb reworked the 5' RACE reads into one entry per CDR3 protein, no DNA. Recorded for this sample: 100,000 or so distinct CDR3 sequences. The sequencing input was naive CXCR3+ CD8+ T cells from blood. Every receptor here comes from a human donor in good health. Some clones in this sample may be carry-over from other donors' samples. The CDR3 runs from the conserved cysteine through the conserved F or W.

>TRBJ2-7|TRBV27
CASRLIRGGGEQYF
>TRBJ2-3|TRBV12-3/TRBV12-4
CASSLAGAADTQYF
>TRBJ1-2|TRBV13
CASSLGGDPNYGYTF
>TRBJ2-7|TRBV12-3/TRBV12-4
CASSLILEYVDEQYF
>TRBJ2-4|TRBV7-9
CASSRLAGMAAKNIQYF
>TRBJ2-1|TRBV5-4
CASSFKGLADNEQFF
>TRBJ1-2|TRBV29-1
CSALGGYGYTF
>TRBJ2-7|TRBV28
CASSIRETGSYEQYF
>TRBJ2-6|TRBV29-1
CSAKGAAGANVLTF
>TRBJ2-2|TRBV29-1
CSVEGSGLNTGELFF
>TRBJ2-7|TRBV5-1
CASTEVYEQYF
>TRBJ2-1|TRBV12-3/TRBV12-4
CASSFGQGVDNEQFF
>TRBJ2-7|TRBV19
CAPPGGRYEQYF
>TRBJ1-1|TRBV5-4
CASSLEVGYTEAFF
>TRBJ1-6|TRBV6-2/TRBV6-3
CASSPTGRPNSPLHF
>TRBJ2-2|TRBV4-3
CASSQDRQGLTGELFF
>TRBJ2-2|TRBV6-2/TRBV6-3
CASKTSGSSSGELFF
>TRBJ2-3|TRBV9
CASSEELAGGPDRDTQYF
>TRBJ2-5|TRBV7-8
CASSLTVRGQETQYF
>TRBJ2-7|TRBV20-1
CSARDRATGWLEQYF
>TRBJ2-7|TRBV5-6
CASSHRDRVNEQYF
>TRBJ1-2|TRBV5-6
CASSLGPDYGYTF
>TRBJ2-3|TRBV29-1
CSGSRQGASTDTQYF
>TRBJ1-1|TRBV6-1
CASSESWGTEAFF
>TRBJ2-3|TRBV20-1
CSASRWDTEKKHTDTQYF
>TRBJ2-7|TRBV20-1
CSALGPFGDEQYF
>TRBJ2-7|TRBV10-3
CAISDSDRIYEQYF
>TRBJ2-3|TRBV28
CASSPSPDTQYF
>TRBJ2-1|TRBV28
CASSNPGPPTRYGEQFF
>TRBJ2-5|TRBV12-3/TRBV12-4
CASSLDTQGETQYF
>TRBJ2-1|TRBV28
CASIVSGSLHGNEQFF
>TRBJ2-1|TRBV6-6
CASSYSWEAEQFF
>TRBJ1-2|TRBV20-1
CSARPRRASTFYGYTF
>TRBJ2-3|TRBV5-1
CASSLQREGSDTQYF
>TRBJ2-7|TRBV7-2
CASSAITLNYEQYF
>TRBJ2-7|TRBV7-6
CASSLVAGDGQYF
>TRBJ1-6|TRBV28
CASSYRGSNSPLHF
>TRBJ2-1|TRBV6-2/TRBV6-3
CASSYGLAGGHEQFF
>TRBJ1-6|TRBV13
CASSPGPNNSPLHF
>TRBJ1-2|TRBV12-3/TRBV12-4
CASSPGQHYGYTF
>TRBJ2-1|TRBV28
CASSWYDEQFF
>TRBJ2-1|TRBV4-3
CASSQFRGSSYNEQFF
>TRBJ2-2|TRBV2
CASSELAGTGELFF
>TRBJ2-3|TRBV7-3
CASSLSGHLTDTQYF
>TRBJ2-1|TRBV9
CASSVGSSWARDEQFF